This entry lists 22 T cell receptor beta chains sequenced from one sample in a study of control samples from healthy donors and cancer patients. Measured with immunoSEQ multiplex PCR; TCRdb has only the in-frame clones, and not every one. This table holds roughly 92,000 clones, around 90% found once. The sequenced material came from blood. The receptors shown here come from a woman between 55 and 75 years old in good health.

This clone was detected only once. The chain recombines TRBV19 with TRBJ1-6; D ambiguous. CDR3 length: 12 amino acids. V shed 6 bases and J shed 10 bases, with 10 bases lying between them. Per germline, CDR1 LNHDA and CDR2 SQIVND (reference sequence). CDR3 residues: CASRERGSPLHF. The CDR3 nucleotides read TGTGCCAGTAGAGAACGGGGATCACCCCTCCACTTT.

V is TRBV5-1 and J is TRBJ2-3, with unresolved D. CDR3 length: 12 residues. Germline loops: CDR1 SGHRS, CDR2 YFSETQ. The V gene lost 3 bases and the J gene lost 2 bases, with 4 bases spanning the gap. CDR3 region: CASSSYTDTQYF. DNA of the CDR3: TGCGCCAGCAGCTCGTACACAGATACGCAGTATTTT.

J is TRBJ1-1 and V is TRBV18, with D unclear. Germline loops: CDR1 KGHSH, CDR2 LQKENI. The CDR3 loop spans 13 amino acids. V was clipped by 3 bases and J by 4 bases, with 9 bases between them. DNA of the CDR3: TGTGCCAGCTCACCTAGGAGGGCCACTGAAGCTTTCTTT. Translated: CASSPRRATEAFF.

In DNA form, the CDR3 reads TGCAGCGTTGGGGACACTGAAGCTTTCTTT. It translates to CSVGDTEAFF. This chain links TRBV29-1 with TRBJ1-1; unclear D gene. The CDR3 runs 10 residues. V lost 4 bases and J 3 bases, leaving 3 bases between the germline ends. The germline CDR1 and CDR2 sequences are SQVTM and ANQGSEA.

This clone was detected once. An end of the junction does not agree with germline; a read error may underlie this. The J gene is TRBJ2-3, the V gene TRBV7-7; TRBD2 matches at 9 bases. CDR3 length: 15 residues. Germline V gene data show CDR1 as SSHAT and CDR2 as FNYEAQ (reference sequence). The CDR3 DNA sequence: TGTGCTAGCAGCTTACGCGGGGGGGAAACAGATACGCAGTATTTT. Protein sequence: CASSLRGGETDTQYF.

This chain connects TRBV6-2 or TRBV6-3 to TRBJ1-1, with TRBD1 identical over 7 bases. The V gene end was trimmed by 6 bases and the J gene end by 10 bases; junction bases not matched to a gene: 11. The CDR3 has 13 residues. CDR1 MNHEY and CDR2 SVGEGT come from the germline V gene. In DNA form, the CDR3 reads TGTGCCAGCAGCTTACGGACAGGACTAGCAGCTTTCTTT. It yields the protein CASSLRTGLAAFF.

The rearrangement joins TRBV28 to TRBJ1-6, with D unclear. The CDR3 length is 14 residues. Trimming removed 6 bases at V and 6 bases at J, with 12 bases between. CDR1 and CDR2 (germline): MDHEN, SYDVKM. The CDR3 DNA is TGTGCCAGCAGCATGGACGGGGTTAATTCACCCCTCCACTTT. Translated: CASSMDGVNSPLHF.

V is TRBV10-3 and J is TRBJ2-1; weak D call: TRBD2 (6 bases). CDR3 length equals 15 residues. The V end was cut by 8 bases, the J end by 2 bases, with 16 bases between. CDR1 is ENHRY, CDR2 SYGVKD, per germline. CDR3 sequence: CAISRIAATYNEQFF. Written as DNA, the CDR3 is TGTGCCATCTCGCGGATAGCGGCTACCTACAATGAGCAGTTCTTC.

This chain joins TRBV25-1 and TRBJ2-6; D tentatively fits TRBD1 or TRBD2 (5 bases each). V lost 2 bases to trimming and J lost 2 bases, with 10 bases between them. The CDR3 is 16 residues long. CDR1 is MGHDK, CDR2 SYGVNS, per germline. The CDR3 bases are TGTGCCAGCAGTGAAGGGGGTTCAACTGGGGCCAACGTCCTGACTTTC. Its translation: CASSEGGSTGANVLTF.

The CDR3 region is CASSLVGRGAEAFF. DNA for the CDR3: TGTGCCAGCAGCTTAGTGGGGAGGGGGGCTGAAGCTTTCTTT. The chain uses TRBV7-9 and TRBJ1-1; tentative D call: TRBD1 (6 bases). CDR1 and CDR2 (germline): SEHNR, FQNEAQ (reference sequence). Trimming stripped 1 base from V and 6 bases from J, with 12 bases between. The CDR3 runs to 14 residues.

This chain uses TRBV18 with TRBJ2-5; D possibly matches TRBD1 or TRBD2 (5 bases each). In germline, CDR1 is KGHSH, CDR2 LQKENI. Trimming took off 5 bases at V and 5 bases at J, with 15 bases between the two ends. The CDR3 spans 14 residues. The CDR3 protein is CASSALQEVETQYF. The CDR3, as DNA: TGTGCCAGCTCAGCATTACAGGAGGTCGAGACCCAGTACTTC.

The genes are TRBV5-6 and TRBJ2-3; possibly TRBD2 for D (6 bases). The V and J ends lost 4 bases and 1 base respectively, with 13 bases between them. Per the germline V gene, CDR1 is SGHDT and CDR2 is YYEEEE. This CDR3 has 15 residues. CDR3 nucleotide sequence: TGTGCCAGCAGCCCGGGAGATCCACGCACAGATACGCAGTATTTT. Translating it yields CASSPGDPRTDTQYF.

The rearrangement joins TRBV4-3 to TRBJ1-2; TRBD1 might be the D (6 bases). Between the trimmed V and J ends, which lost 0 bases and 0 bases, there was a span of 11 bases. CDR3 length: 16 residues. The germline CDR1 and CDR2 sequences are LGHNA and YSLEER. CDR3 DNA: TGCGCCAGCAGCCAAGATAACAGGGATACTAACTATGGCTACACCTTC. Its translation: CASSQDNRDTNYGYTF.

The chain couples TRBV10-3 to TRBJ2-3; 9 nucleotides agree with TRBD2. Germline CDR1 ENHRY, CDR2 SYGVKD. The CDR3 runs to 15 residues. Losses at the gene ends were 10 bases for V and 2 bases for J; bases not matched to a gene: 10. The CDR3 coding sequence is TGTGCCACCTCCCTGCTAGCGGGAATCACAGATACGCAGTATTTT. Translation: CATSLLAGITDTQYF.

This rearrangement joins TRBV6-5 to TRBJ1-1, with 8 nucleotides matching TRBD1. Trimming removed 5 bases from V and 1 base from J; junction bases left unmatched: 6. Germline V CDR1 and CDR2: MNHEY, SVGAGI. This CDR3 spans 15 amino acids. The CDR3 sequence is CASSPGGRANTEAFF. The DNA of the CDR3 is TGTGCCAGCAGTCCAGGGGGCAGGGCGAACACTGAAGCTTTCTTT.

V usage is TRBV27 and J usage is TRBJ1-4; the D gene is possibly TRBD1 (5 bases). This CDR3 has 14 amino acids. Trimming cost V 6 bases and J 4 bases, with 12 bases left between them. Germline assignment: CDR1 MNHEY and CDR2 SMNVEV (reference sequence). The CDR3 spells CASSLRAYNEKLFF. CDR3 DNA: TGTGCCAGCAGCCTCAGGGCCTATAATGAAAAACTGTTTTTT.

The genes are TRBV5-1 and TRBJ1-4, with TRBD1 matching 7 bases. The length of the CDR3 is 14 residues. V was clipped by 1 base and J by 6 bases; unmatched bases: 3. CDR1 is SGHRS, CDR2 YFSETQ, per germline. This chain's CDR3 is CASSLRRGDEKLFF. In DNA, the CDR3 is TGCGCCAGCAGCTTGCGCAGGGGGGATGAAAAACTGTTTTTT.

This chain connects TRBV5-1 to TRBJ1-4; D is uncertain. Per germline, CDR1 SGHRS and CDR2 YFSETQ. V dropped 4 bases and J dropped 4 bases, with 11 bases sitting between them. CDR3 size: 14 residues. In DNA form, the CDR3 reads TGCGCCAGCAGCGCTGGAACAGATAATGAAAAACTGTTTTTT. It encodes CASSAGTDNEKLFF.

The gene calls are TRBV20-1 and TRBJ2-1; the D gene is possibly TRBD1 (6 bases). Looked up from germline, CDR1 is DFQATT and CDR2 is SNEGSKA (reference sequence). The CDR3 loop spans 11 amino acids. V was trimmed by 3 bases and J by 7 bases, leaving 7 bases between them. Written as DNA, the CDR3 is TGCAGTGCTAGTAGGGGGAATGAGCAGTTCTTC. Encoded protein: CSASRGNEQFF.

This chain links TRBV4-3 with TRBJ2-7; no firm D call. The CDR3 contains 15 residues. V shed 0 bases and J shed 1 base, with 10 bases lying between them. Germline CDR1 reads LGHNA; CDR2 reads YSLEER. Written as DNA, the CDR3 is TGCGCCAGCAGCCAAGACGGACCGTTTTCCTACGAGCAGTACTTC. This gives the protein CASSQDGPFSYEQYF.

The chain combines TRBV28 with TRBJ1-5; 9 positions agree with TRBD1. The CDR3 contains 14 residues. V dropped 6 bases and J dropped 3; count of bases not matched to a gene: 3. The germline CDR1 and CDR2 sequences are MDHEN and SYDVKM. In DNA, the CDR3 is TGTGCCAGCAGGCGGACAGGGGACAATCAGCCCCAGCATTTT. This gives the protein CASRRTGDNQPQHF.

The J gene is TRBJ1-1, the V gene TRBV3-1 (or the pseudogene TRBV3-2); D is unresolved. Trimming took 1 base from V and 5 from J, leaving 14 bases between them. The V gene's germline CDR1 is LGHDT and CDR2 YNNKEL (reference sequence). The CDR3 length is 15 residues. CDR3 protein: CASSQGVEGSTEAFF. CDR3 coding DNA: TGTGCCAGCAGCCAAGGCGTAGAAGGGAGTACTGAAGCTTTCTTT.